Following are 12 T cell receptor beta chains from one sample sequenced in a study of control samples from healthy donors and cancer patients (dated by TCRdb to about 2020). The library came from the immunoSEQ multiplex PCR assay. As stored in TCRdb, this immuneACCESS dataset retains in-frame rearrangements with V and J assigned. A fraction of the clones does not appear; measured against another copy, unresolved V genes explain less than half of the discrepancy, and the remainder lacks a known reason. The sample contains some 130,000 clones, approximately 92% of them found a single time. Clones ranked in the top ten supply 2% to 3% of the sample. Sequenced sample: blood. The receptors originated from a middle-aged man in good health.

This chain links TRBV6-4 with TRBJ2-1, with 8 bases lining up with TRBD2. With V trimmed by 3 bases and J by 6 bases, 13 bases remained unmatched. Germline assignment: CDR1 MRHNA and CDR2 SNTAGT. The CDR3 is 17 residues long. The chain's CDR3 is CASSDRGTSRSLNEQFF. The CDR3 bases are TGTGCCAGCAGTGATAGGGGGACTAGTCGGTCCCTCAATGAGCAGTTCTTC.

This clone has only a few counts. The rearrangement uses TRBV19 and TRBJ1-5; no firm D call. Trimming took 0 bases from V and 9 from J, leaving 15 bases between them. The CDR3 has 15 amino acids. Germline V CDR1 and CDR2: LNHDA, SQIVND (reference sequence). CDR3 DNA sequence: TGTGCCAGTAGTATAGATGAGGGCTTCAAGAGGCCCCAGCATTTT. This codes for CASSIDEGFKRPQHF.

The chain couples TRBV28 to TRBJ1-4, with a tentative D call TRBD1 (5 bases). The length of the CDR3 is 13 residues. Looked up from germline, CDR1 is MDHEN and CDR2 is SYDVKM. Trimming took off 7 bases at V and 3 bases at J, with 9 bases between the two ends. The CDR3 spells CASTSGPNEKLFF. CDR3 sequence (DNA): TGTGCCAGCACCTCAGGGCCTAATGAAAAACTGTTTTTT.

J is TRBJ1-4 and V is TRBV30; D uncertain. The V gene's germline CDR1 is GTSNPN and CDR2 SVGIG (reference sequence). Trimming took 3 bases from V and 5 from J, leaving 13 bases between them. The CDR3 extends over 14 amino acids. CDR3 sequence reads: CAWSPRRVNEKLFF. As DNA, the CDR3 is TGTGCCTGGAGCCCAAGAAGGGTGAATGAAAAACTGTTTTTT.

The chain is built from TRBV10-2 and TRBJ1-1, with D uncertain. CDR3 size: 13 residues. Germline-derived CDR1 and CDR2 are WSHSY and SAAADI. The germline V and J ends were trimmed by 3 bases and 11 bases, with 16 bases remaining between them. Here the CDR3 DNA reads TGCGCCAGCAGTGAAAGTGGGCTCTGGCCGGCTTTCTTT. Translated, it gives CASSESGLWPAFF.

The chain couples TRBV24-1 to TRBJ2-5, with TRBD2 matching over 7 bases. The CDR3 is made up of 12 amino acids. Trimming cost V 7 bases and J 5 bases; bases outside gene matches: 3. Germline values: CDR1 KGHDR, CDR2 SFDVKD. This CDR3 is CATRGSGETQYF. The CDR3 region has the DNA TGTGCCACCAGAGGTAGCGGGGAGACCCAGTACTTC.

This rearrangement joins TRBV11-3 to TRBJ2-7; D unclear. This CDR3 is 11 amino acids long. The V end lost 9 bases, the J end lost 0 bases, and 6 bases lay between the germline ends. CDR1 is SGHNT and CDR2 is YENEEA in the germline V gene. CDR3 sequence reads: CARACSYEQYF. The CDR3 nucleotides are TGTGCCAGAGCTTGCTCCTACGAGCAGTACTTC. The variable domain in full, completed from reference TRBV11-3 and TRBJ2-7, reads EAGVVQSPRYKIIEKKQPVAFWCNPISGHNTLYWYLQNLGQGPELLIRYENEEAVDDSQLPKDRFSAERLKGVDSTLKIQPAELGDSAVYLCARACSYEQYFGPGTRLTVT.

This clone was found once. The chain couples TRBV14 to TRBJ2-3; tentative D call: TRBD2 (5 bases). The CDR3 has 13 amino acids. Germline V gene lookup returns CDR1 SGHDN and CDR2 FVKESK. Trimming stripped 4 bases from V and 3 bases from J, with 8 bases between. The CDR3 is CASSLPGTDTQYF. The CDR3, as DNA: TGTGCCAGCAGCCTGCCGGGGACAGATACGCAGTATTTT.

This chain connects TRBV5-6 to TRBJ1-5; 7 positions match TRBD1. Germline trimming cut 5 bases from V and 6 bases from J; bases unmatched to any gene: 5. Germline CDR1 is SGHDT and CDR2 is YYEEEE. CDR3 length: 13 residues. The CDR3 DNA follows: TGTGCCAGCAGTGGAGGGGGCGGTCAGCCCCAGCATTTT. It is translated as CASSGGGGQPQHF. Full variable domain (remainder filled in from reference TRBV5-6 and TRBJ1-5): DAGVTQSPTHLIKTRGQQVTLRCSPKSGHDTVSWYQQALGQGPQFIFQYYEEEERQRGNFPDRFSGHQFPNYSSELNVNALLLGDSALYLCASSGGGGQPQHFGDGTRLSIL.

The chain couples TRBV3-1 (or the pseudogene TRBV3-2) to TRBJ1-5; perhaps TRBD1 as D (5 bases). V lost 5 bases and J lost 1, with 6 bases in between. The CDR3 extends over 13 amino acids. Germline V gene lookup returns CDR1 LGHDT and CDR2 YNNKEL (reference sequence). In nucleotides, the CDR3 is TGTGCCAGCAGCTGGGACAGCAATCAGCCCCAGCATTTT. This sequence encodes CASSWDSNQPQHF.

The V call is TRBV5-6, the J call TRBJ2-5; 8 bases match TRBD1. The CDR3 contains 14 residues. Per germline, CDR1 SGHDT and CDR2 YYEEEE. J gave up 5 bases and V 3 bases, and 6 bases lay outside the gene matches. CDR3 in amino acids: CASSSTRQGETQYF. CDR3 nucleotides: TGTGCCAGCAGCTCGACCCGACAGGGGGAGACCCAGTACTTC.

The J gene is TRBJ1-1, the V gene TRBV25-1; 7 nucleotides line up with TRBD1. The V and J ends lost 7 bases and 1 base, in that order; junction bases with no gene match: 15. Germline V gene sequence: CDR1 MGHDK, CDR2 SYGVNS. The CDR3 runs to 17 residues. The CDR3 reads CASTDRATGLGNTEAFF. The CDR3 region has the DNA TGTGCCAGCACCGACCGAGCGACAGGGCTAGGGAACACTGAAGCTTTCTTT.